The clone carrying this TCR beta chain was detected only a few times. Its target is not known. These data originate in a study of Ad26.COV2.S vaccination and SARS-CoV-2 variants. Study conclusions and caveats: Placebo recipients trailed vaccine recipients in spike-specific TCR breadth.

The repertoire was sequenced with immunoSEQ multiplex PCR; TCRdb's copy has only in-frame clones and lacks some. In the table there are some 340,000 clones, about 82% of which are singletons. The CDR3 has 19 amino acids. Trimming took 5 bases from V and 0 from J; bases not matched to a gene: 17. Looked up from germline, CDR1 is LNHDA and CDR2 is SQIVND (reference sequence). Described treatment: roughly 18 received Ad26.COV2.S at low or high dose, single or two shots; five or six received placebo; per-sample allocation not given. All samples were drawn on day 63, counting from the first vaccine or placebo injection.

The chain employs TRBV19 and TRBJ1-1, with 8 bases aligning to TRBD1. The origin of this receptor is a person aged 18-65 years who received the Ad26.COV2.S COVID-19 vaccine or a placebo. Source: peripheral blood, taken in a trial of Ad26.COV2.S vaccine versus placebo. CDR3 nucleotides: TGTGCCAGTAGTTTAAGACCCGGGACAGGACTTTTCATGAACACTGAAGCTTTCTTT. Amino acids: CASSLRPGTGLFMNTEAFF.